This TCR beta chain came from a study of OX40 agonist ivuxolimab in advanced cancers. TCRdb's table, derived via immunoSEQ multiplex PCR, lists solely in-frame clones and lacks some. The sample has more than 75,000 clones, roughly 86% seen once. Material: CD4+ or CD8+ T cells sorted from blood, obtained in a trial of the OX40 agonist ivuxolimab. The origin of this receptor is an adult with an advanced solid tumor such as melanoma, head and neck, liver or kidney cancer.

As DNA, the CDR3 is TGTGCCAGCAGCTTAGGGTCTAGCGGGTACAATGAGCAGTTCTTC. The encoded protein is CASSLGSSGYNEQFF. This sequence joins TRBV11-2 and TRBJ2-1; 8 positions agree with TRBD2. V dropped 1 base and J dropped 4; count of bases not matched to a gene: 3. CDR3 length equals 15 residues. CDR1 and CDR2 (germline): SGHAT, FQNNGV. Full variable domain (remainder filled in from reference TRBV11-2 and TRBJ2-1): EAGVAQSPRYKIIEKRQSVAFWCNPISGHATLYWYQQILGQGPKLLIQFQNNGVVDDSQLPKDRFSAERLKGVDSTLKIQPAKLEDSAVYLCASSLGSSGYNEQFFGPGTRLTVL.